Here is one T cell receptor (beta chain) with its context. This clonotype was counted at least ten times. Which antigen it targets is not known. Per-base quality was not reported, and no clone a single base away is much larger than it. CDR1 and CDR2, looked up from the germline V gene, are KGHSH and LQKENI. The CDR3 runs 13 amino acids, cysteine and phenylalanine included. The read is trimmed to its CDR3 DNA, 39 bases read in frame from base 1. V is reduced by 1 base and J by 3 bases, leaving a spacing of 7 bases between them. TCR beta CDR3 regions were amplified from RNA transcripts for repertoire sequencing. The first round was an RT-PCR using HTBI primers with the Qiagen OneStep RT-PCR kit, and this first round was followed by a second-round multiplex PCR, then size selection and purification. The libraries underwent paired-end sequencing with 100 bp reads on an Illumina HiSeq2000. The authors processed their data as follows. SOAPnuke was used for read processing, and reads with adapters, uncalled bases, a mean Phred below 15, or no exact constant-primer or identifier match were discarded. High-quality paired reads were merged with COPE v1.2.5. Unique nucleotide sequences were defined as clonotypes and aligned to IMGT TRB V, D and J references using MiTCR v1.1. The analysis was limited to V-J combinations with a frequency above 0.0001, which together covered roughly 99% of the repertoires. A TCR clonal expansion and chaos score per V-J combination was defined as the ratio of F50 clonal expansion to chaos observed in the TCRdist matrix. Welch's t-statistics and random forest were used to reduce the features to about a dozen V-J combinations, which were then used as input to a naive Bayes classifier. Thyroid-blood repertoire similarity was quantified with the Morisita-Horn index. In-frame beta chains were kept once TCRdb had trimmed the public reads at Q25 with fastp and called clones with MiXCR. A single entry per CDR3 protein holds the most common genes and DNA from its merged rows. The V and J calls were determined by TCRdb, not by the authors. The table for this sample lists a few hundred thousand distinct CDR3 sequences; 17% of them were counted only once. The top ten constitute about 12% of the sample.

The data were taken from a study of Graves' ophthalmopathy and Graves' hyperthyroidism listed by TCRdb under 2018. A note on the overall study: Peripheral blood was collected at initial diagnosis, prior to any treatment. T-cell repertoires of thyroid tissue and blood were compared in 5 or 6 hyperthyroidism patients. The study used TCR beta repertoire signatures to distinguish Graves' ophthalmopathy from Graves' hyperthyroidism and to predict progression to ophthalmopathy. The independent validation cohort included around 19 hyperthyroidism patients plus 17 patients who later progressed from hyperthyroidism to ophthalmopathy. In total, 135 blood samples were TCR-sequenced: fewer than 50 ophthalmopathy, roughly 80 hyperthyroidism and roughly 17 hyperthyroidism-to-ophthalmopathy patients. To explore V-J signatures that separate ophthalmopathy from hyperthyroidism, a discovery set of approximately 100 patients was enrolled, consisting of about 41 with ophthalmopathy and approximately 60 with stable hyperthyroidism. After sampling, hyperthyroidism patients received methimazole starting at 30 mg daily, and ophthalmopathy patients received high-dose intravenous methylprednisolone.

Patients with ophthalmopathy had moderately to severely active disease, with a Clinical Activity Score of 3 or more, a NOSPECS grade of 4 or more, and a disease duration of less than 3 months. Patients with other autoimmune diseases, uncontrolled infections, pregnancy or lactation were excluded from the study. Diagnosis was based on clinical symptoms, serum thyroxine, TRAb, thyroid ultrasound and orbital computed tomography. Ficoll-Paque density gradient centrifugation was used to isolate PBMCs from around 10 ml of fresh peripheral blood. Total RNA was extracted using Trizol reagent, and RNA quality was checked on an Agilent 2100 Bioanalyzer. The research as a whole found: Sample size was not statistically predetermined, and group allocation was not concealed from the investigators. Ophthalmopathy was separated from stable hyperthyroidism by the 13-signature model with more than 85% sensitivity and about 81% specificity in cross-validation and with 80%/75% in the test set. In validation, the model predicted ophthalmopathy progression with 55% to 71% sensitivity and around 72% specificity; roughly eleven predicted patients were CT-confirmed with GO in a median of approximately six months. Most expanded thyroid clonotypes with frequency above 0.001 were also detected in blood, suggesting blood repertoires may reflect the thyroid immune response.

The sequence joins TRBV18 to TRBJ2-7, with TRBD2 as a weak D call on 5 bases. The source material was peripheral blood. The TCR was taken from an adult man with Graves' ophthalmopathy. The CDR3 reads CASSPREGYEQYF. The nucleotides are TGTGCCAGCTCACCACGAGAGGGCTACGAGCAGTACTTC.